The 21 T cell receptor beta chains given below trace back to one sample, sequenced in a study of spatial heterogeneity in lung cancer. Time point described: sample taken at primary tumor resection. The authors sequenced whole RNA from tumor, nontumor lung or frozen PBMC without sorting. One entry per CDR3 protein results from TCRdb running MiXCR on the 5' RACE reads. The sample has 20,000 to 25,000 distinct CDR3 sequences; about 4.6% are singletons. Source: PBMCs, taken at surgery. The receptors originated from a male donor with early-stage non-small cell lung cancer.

This clonotype showed up many times. The rearrangement joins TRBV7-9 to TRBJ2-5; D is perhaps TRBD1 (6 bases). V was trimmed by 2 bases and J by 2 bases, leaving 15 bases between them. Germline loops: CDR1 SEHNR, CDR2 FQNEAQ (reference sequence). This CDR3 spans 16 amino acids. CDR3 amino acids: CASSLLFGRGQETQYF. The CDR3 DNA reads TGTGCCAGCAGCTTATTATTCGGCAGGGGTCAAGAGACCCAGTACTTC.

This clonotype has at least ten counts. The chain combines TRBV7-3 with TRBJ2-1; 7 bases match TRBD2. Trimming cost V 0 bases and J 2 bases; bases outside gene matches: 4. The V gene's germline CDR1 is SGHTA and CDR2 FQGTGA. The CDR3 extends over 16 amino acids. The CDR3 sequence: CASSLTGGGAYNEQFF. The CDR3 region has the DNA TGTGCCAGCAGCTTAACAGGCGGGGGAGCCTACAATGAGCAGTTCTTC.

This clonotype was counted at least ten times. The chain has TRBV9 and TRBJ2-5; 14 nucleotides match TRBD2. V lost 4 bases, J lost 5 bases, and 4 bases stayed unmatched. The V gene's germline CDR1 is SGDLS and CDR2 YYNGEE. This CDR3 region has 15 residues. The chain's CDR3 is CASSLGLAGGETQYF. The CDR3 DNA reads TGTGCCAGCAGCCTCGGACTAGCGGGGGGTGAGACCCAGTACTTC.

This clonotype was counted ten times or more. This chain links TRBV3-1 with TRBJ2-3; 8 bases match TRBD2. Germline V lookup: CDR1 LGHDT, CDR2 YNNKEL (reference sequence). This CDR3 has 15 amino acids. Trimming took 0 bases from V and 4 from J; bases not matched to a gene: 3. The CDR3 DNA sequence: TGTGCCAGCAGCCAAGATTCGCGGGGGGCAGATACGCAGTATTTT. Protein sequence: CASSQDSRGADTQYF.

This clonotype was counted between two and nine times. The rearrangement uses TRBV18 and TRBJ2-3; TRBD1 agrees at 7 bases. Trimming took 3 bases from V and 3 from J; bases not matched to a gene: 6. The CDR3 totals 15 residues. CDR1 and CDR2 (germline): KGHSH, LQKENI. CDR3 protein: CASSPDRERTDTQYF. CDR3 in DNA: TGTGCCAGCTCACCTGACAGGGAACGAACAGATACGCAGTATTTT.

There are many counts of this clonotype. DNA of the CDR3: TGCGCCAGCAGCCAAGTGGGTAACGGAATACAACAAGAGACCCAGTACTTC. It codes for CASSQVGNGIQQETQYF. The rearrangement joins TRBV4-1 to TRBJ2-5; D ambiguous. V was pared by 1 base and J by 2 bases, with 17 bases between. CDR3 length: 17 residues. Germline V gene sequence: CDR1 MGHRA, CDR2 YSYEKL.

Of note for this clonotype: Being one base from a much bigger clone, this may be a read error. This rearrangement joins TRBV5-1 to TRBJ2-5; 7 nucleotides match TRBD1. The CDR3 spans 13 residues. Germline V gives CDR1 SGHRS, CDR2 YFSETQ. Here the CDR3 DNA reads TGCGCCAGCAGCTCCGGACAGGAAGAGAACCAGTACTTC. Translated, it gives CASSSGQEENQYF.

At least ten counts were recorded for this clonotype. This chain uses TRBV9 with TRBJ1-1; TRBD1 matches 10 bases. The CDR3 contains 15 residues. J gave up 3 bases and V 4 bases, and 6 bases lay outside the gene matches. CDR1 SGDLS and CDR2 YYNGEE come from the germline V gene. This chain's CDR3 is CASSPRTGGHTEAFF. CDR3 in DNA: TGTGCCAGCAGCCCTCGGACAGGGGGACACACTGAAGCTTTCTTT.

The rearrangement joins TRBV7-2 to TRBJ2-7; D might be TRBD2 (6 bases). The CDR3 length is 14 residues. The germline CDR1 and CDR2 sequences are SGHTA and FQGNSA. V dropped 5 bases and J dropped 2 bases, with 13 bases sitting between them. The CDR3 DNA sequence: TGTGCCAGCAGCCCTAGCGCGGGGCCCTACGAGCAGTACTTC. Translated: CASSPSAGPYEQYF.

This clonotype occurred many times. The chain recombines TRBV28 with TRBJ2-3, with a possible D match to TRBD1 (6 bases). Germline V gene data show CDR1 as MDHEN and CDR2 as SYDVKM. The CDR3 covers 11 residues. V was shortened by 8 bases and J by 11 bases, with 14 bases between the two germline ends. CDR3 residues: CASHGQFKQYF. The CDR3 region has the DNA TGTGCCAGCCACGGACAGTTCAAGCAGTATTTT. Complete variable domain (other parts from reference TRBV28 and TRBJ2-3): DVKVTQSSRYLVKRTGEKVFLECVQDMDHENMFWYRQDPGLGLRLIYFSYDVKMKEKGDIPEGYSVSREKKERFSLILESASTNQTSMYLCASHGQFKQYFGPGTRLTVL.

This clonotype was detected ten times or more. The V call is TRBV25-1, the J call TRBJ1-1; tentative D call: TRBD1 (5 bases). The CDR3 is made up of 13 amino acids. CDR1 is MGHDK and CDR2 is SYGVNS in the germline V gene. The V end lost 4 bases, the J end lost 1 base, and 7 bases lay between the germline ends. CDR3 region: CASSAGQNTEAFF. The CDR3 DNA reads as TGTGCCAGCAGTGCCGGACAGAACACTGAAGCTTTCTTT. Looking up the rest from reference TRBV25-1 and TRBJ1-1 gives the full variable domain: EADIYQTPRYLVIGTGKKITLECSQTMGHDKMYWYQQDPGMELHLIHYSYGVNSTEKGDLSSESTVSRIRTEHFPLTLESARPSHTSQYLCASSAGQNTEAFFGQGTRLTVV.

This clonotype was detected many times. V gene TRBV9 combines with J gene TRBJ2-2; 12 nucleotides match TRBD2. J gave up 6 bases and V 3 bases, and 6 bases lay outside the gene matches. CDR3 length: 16 amino acids. The germline CDR1 and CDR2 sequences are SGDLS and YYNGEE. DNA of the CDR3: TGTGCCAGCAGCGCCACTAGCGGGGGGCTGTCCGGGGAGCTGTTTTTT. Its translation is CASSATSGGLSGELFF.

This clonotype was counted ten times or more. The chain employs TRBV4-1 and TRBJ1-4; a possible D gene is TRBD1 (5 bases). Trimming took 0 bases from V and 2 from J, leaving 13 bases between them. Germline-derived CDR1 and CDR2 are MGHRA and YSYEKL. This CDR3 has 17 amino acids. The CDR3 sequence: CASSQELQGSTNEKLFF. For the CDR3, the DNA is TGCGCCAGCAGCCAAGAGCTTCAGGGATCTACTAATGAAAAACTGTTTTTT.

This clonotype has ten or more counts. The chain's CDR3 is CASSATGGEQYF. CDR3 in DNA: TGTGCCAGCAGCGCCACCGGCGGCGAGCAGTACTTC. The V and J genes are TRBV9 and TRBJ2-7; no clear D gene. Trimming removed 3 bases at V and 6 bases at J, with 10 bases between. The CDR3 covers 12 residues. CDR1 and CDR2 from the germline V gene are SGDLS and YYNGEE.

The chain joins TRBV6-1 to TRBJ1-5, with D possibly being TRBD1 (6 bases). V lost 4 bases to trimming and J lost 1 base, with 26 bases between them. Germline assignment: CDR1 MNHNS and CDR2 SASEGT. The CDR3 covers 20 residues. The CDR3 DNA reads as TGTGCCAGCAGTGCGCTACTGGGGGGACACGGCGGGGGGAGCAATCAGCCCCAGCATTTT. Amino acid sequence: CASSALLGGHGGGSNQPQHF.

In its sample, this clonotype was seen many times. This chain links TRBV9 with TRBJ1-1; possibly TRBD1 for D (5 bases). There are 14 residues in the CDR3. CDR1 is SGDLS and CDR2 is YYNGEE in the germline V gene. The V and J ends lost 5 bases and 5 bases respectively, with 16 bases between them. The CDR3 here is CASRAGASLTEAFF. CDR3 nucleotide sequence: TGTGCCAGCAGAGCCGGGGCGAGTTTGACTGAAGCTTTCTTT.

The table lists this clonotype with many counts. The gene calls are TRBV3-1 and TRBJ1-1; 8 nucleotides match TRBD1. CDR3 size: 14 residues. Germline lookup yields CDR1 LGHDT and CDR2 YNNKEL (reference sequence). V trimming: 5 bases; J trimming: 5 bases; junction bases outside the gene matches: 7. The CDR3 reads CASSFRTGRTEAFF. The CDR3 region has the DNA TGTGCCAGCAGCTTTCGGACAGGGCGGACTGAAGCTTTCTTT.

In its sample, this clonotype was seen many times. The chain couples TRBV5-1 to TRBJ2-7; 9 bases line up with TRBD2. V lost 0 bases and J lost 3; bases outside the gene matches: 4. CDR3 length: 15 residues. Germline CDR1 and CDR2: SGHRS and YFSETQ. CDR3 region: CASSLDSSGIYEQYF. The CDR3 DNA reads as TGCGCCAGCAGCTTGGACTCTAGCGGGATCTACGAGCAGTACTTC.

This clonotype was recorded many times. The rearrangement links TRBV6-2 or TRBV6-3 to TRBJ1-5; D not certain. V was clipped by 4 bases and J by 4 bases, with 11 bases between them. The length of the CDR3 is 14 residues. Germline CDR1 is MNHEY and CDR2 is SVGEGT. The CDR3 region has the DNA TGTGCCAGCAGTTTGTGGTCCACTAATCAGCCCCAGCATTTT. Its protein product is CASSLWSTNQPQHF.

Ten or more counts support this clonotype. This rearrangement joins TRBV28 to TRBJ1-1, with D unclear. V was trimmed by 9 bases and J by 2 bases, leaving 13 bases between them. This CDR3 comprises 13 residues. The V gene's germline CDR1 is MDHEN and CDR2 SYDVKM. Here the CDR3 reads CASLRGYNTEAFF. DNA of the CDR3: TGTGCCAGTCTACGGGGATACAACACTGAAGCTTTCTTT.

This clonotype was detected ten times or more. This rearrangement joins TRBV5-1 to TRBJ1-5; possible D gene TRBD1, 6 bases. Trimming stripped 4 bases from V and 3 bases from J, with 8 bases between. The CDR3 has 13 amino acids. Germline values: CDR1 SGHRS, CDR2 YFSETQ. This CDR3 is CASSMGHNQPQHF. CDR3 bases: TGCGCCAGCAGCATGGGACACAATCAGCCCCAGCATTTT.